In its sample, the clone carrying this T cell receptor beta chain was seen many times. Antigen: not known. The sample originates from a study of T cell repertoires in cytomegalovirus infection. Study-wide background: Recently identified HLA-C-restricted CMV epitopes were among the peptides used. Public TCR beta signatures were indicative of both CMV infection and a matching HLA type.

This CDR3 is built from 13 residues. The V end was cut by 1 base, the J end by 3 bases, with 10 bases between. CDR1 DFQATT and CDR2 SNEGSKA come from the germline V gene (reference sequence). Study results and caveats: Ex vivo responses were dominated by HLA-C-restricted CMV-specific TCR beta clonotypes. Using cumulative public TCR beta family frequency, the authors identified those who carried CMV together with the relevant HLA.

MiXCR, applied by TCRdb to the reads, yields one record per CDR3 protein. The data show roughly 280,000 distinct CDR3 sequences, 20% to 25% seen once. The chain recombines TRBV20-1 with TRBJ2-7; D not resolved. Sequencing was performed on cultured PBMCs, taken from culture after CMV antigen stimulation. The TCR originated in a human donor in good health (CMV status not recorded). Some clones in this sample may be carry-over from other donors' samples. CDR3 bases: TGCAGTGCTAGAGGACGTAGGGACTACGAGCAGTACTTC. This translates into CSARGRRDYEQYF.